Listed here is a single T cell receptor beta chain. The data derive from a study of blood T cell repertoires in COVID-19. Study summary: The United States, Italy and Spain supplied acute and convalescent COVID-19 samples. From T cells, B-cell-depleted T cells, or PBMCs came the material, which was cDNA or gDNA.

This CDR3 comprises 15 residues. With 3 bases removed from V and 3 bases from J, the gap between germline ends came to 16 bases. Germline values: CDR1 SGHRS, CDR2 YFSETQ. Here immunoSEQ multiplex PCR was the method, and the copy in TCRdb shows in-frame clones only, minus some. The sample holds approximately 250,000 clones, 85% to 95% seen once. This study enrolled people aged about 18 to 90 from about two dozen US geographic areas. Within 2 weeks before study entry, exposed participants met a COVID-19 case. The sequence was collected from a man between 35 and 55 years old who had been exposed to COVID-19. V gene TRBV5-1 combines with J gene TRBJ2-7; possibly TRBD1 for D (6 bases). The sequenced sample was PBMCs or T cells enriched from blood (not recorded which). This chain's CDR3 is CASSSGAGVHYEQYF. As DNA, the CDR3 is TGCGCCAGCAGCTCAGGCGCAGGGGTCCACTACGAGCAGTACTTC.